Detailed here is one T cell receptor (beta chain). As yet, its antigen is unknown. As for time point: blood 4 weeks post-SBRT, at nephrectomy. Treatment given: 15 Gy SBRT to primary tumor, nephrectomy 4 weeks later. Serial blood draws occurred at baseline and 2 and 4 weeks post-SBRT. This renal cell carcinoma was of the clear cell type. The method was immunoSEQ multiplex PCR; TCRdb's version includes in-frame clones alone and lacks a portion of them. The profile covers some 150,000 clones, with around nine tenths appearing a single time and over 15% taken by the ten largest. The data were taken from a study of radiation and T cells in renal cell carcinoma. General study findings and limits: In blood, top tumor clones expanded by 2 weeks, shrinking by 4.

Sequenced here: blood, sampled from a patient whose treatment included radiotherapy and nephrectomy. This sequence was found in a woman aged 45-65 years with renal cell carcinoma.

CDR3 DNA: TGTGCCAGCAGTACCGTCAAGGGTCGTTGGGGGGCCAACGTCCTGACTTTC. Its translation: CASSTVKGRWGANVLTF. The J gene is TRBJ2-6, the V gene TRBV11-2; D gene uncertain. Trimming pared 6 bases from V and 4 bases from J, leaving 19 bases between. Germline assignment: CDR1 SGHAT and CDR2 FQNNGV. The CDR3 runs 17 residues.